This is a list of T cell receptor beta chains from one sample in a study of T cell responses to AZD1222 COVID-19 vaccine. Method: immunoSEQ multiplex PCR; TCRdb's copy keeps in-frame clones and lacks some. The table lists around 77,000 clones, about nine tenths of them singletons. The sequenced sample was peripheral blood, obtained on day 0 of AZD1222 vaccination. These receptors originate from an adult in good health. The CDR3 runs from the conserved cysteine through the conserved F or W. The D gene is left open where the match is weak. Rows give clone size only sometimes, using once, few, many, or a class for an expanded clone.

-,TRBJ1-3,TRBV23-1,-,CASSLKSPSSGNTIYF,TGCGCCAGCAGTCTGAAAAGTCCGAGCTCTGGAAACACCATATATTTT
few,TRBJ1-2,TRBV27,-,CASTGTNYGYTF,TGTGCCAGCACCGGGACAAACTATGGCTACACCTTC
-,TRBJ2-3,TRBV2,TRBD2,CATISGLAGDTQYF,TGTGCCACAATATCGGGACTAGCTGGAGATACGCAGTATTTT
-,TRBJ1-6,TRBV6-5,-,CASSYSIRDHRSPLHF,TGTGCCAGCAGTTACTCGATAAGGGATCACCGATCACCCCTCCACTTT
-,TRBJ2-7,TRBV28,-,CASSSPVGQAYEQYF,TGTGCCAGCAGTTCCCCGGTGGGGCAAGCCTACGAGCAGTACTTC
-,TRBJ1-5,TRBV30,TRBD1,CAWSSDRAQPQHF,TGTGCCTGGAGTTCCGACAGGGCCCAGCCCCAGCATTTT
-,TRBJ2-2,TRBV29-1,-,CSAGGATNTGELFF,TGCAGCGCGGGGGGCGCTACGAACACCGGGGAGCTGTTTTTT
-,TRBJ1-5,TRBV6-5,-,CASSYIAGNQPQHF,TGTGCCAGCAGTTACATCGCGGGGAATCAGCCCCAGCATTTT
-,TRBJ1-5,TRBV28,-,CASSLVNQPQHF,TGTGCCAGCAGTTTAGTAAATCAGCCCCAGCATTTT
few,TRBJ2-2,TRBV4-3,TRBD1,CASSPDRGNTGELFF,TGCGCCAGCAGCCCAGACAGGGGGAACACCGGGGAGCTGTTTTTT
-,TRBJ1-6,TRBV2,-,CASSENSFQGTSPLHF,TGTGCCAGCAGTGAAAATTCTTTCCAGGGAACTTCACCCCTCCACTTT